Listed below are T cell receptor beta chains from one sample, sequenced in a study of T-cell reconstitution after alpha-beta-depleted transplantation in children. TCRdb re-called the PCR reads with MiXCR, one entry per CDR3 protein. The sample includes about 470,000 distinct CDR3 sequences, roughly 44% seen only once; the top ten take approximately 25%. Sequenced material: PBMCs, taken before TCRalphabeta/CD19-depleted stem cell transplant. The source is a girl under 10 years old with aplastic anemia, due to receive a stem cell transplant. The CDR3 runs from the conserved cysteine through the conserved F or W. D genes are given only for firm matches. The listing skips clone size in some rows; elsewhere it reads once, few, many or a size class.

d_gene	v_gene	j_gene	abundance	CDR3nt	CDR3aa
NA	TRBV5-1	TRBJ2-3	NA	TGCGCCAGCAGCTTCCTAGACGGGGGCACAGATACGCAGTATTTT	CASSFLDGGTDTQYF
NA	TRBV29-1	TRBJ2-7	once	TGCAGCGTTGGTGGAACTAGTCACTCCTACGAGCAGTACTTC	CSVGGTSHSYEQYF
NA	TRBV28	TRBJ1-4	many	TGTGCCAGCAGTTTAATTGGGGTTACTGAAAAACTGTTTTTT	CASSLIGVTEKLFF
NA	TRBV6-1	TRBJ2-3	NA	TGTGCCAGCAGGGTAGCTAGCACAGATACGCAGTATTTT	CASRVASTDTQYF
TRBD1	TRBV6-1	TRBJ2-4	NA	TGTGCCAGCAGTCTCGGGACAGACCTAGCCAAAAACATTCAGTACTTC	CASSLGTDLAKNIQYF
TRBD2	TRBV12-3/TRBV12-4	TRBJ2-1	NA	TGTGCCAGCAGACCGGGACTAGCGGCCTACAATGAGCAGTTCTTC	CASRPGLAAYNEQFF
NA	TRBV11-2	TRBJ2-5	few	TGTGCCAGCAGCTTTGGGCCCACCCAAGAGACCCAGTACTTC	CASSFGPTQETQYF
TRBD1	TRBV19	TRBJ1-2	NA	TGTGCCAGTGGGGACAGGGGGCGAAACTATGGCTACACCTTC	CASGDRGRNYGYTF
TRBD1	TRBV29-1	TRBJ2-5	many	TGCAGCGTTCCCCGACAGGGTAGGGGCCAAGAGACCCAGTACTTC	CSVPRQGRGQETQYF
NA	TRBV11-2	TRBJ1-5	NA	TGTGCCAGCAGCTTAAGTGGCCGAGCCAATCAGCCCCAGCATTTT	CASSLSGRANQPQHF
TRBD1	TRBV24-1	TRBJ2-3	NA	TGTGCCACCAGTGATCCCTCCCTGGACAGGGGAAGAGATACGCAGTATTTT	CATSDPSLDRGRDTQYF
TRBD2	TRBV19	TRBJ2-1	few	TGTGCCAGTAGTCCCTGGACTAGCGGGAGGGCCCGCGACAATGAGCAGTTCTTC	CASSPWTSGRARDNEQFF
NA	TRBV2	TRBJ1-2	few	TGTGCCAGCAGCTTACAGGGCTCCTATGGCTACACCTTC	CASSLQGSYGYTF
TRBD2	TRBV12-3/TRBV12-4	TRBJ2-1	many	TGTGCCAGTTCAAAGGTAGCGGGCAACAATGAGCAGTTCTTC	CASSKVAGNNEQFF
TRBD2	TRBV20-1	TRBJ2-1	NA	TGCAGTGCTAGAGTACTACTAGCGGGCCCGCTCTCCTACAATGAGCAGTTCTTC	CSARVLLAGPLSYNEQFF
TRBD2	TRBV20-1	TRBJ2-1	NA	TGCAGTGCTAGTCCAACACTAGCGGGGGGTCTCAATGAGCAGTTCTTC	CSASPTLAGGLNEQFF
NA	TRBV20-1	TRBJ1-2	NA	TGCAGTATCCGTAAGCGGACAGCGGGTGGCTACACCTTC	CSIRKRTAGGYTF
NA	TRBV20-1	TRBJ1-5	few	TGCAGTGCTAGTGGGGGGGGGCAATTCGATCAGCCCCAGCATTTT	CSASGGGQFDQPQHF
NA	TRBV5-1	TRBJ1-1	many	TGCGCCAGTTTCGAAACACAGGGAAACACTGAAGCTTTCTTT	CASFETQGNTEAFF
NA	TRBV7-9	TRBJ2-7	NA	TGTGCCAGCAGCCTCGGACCTCCGGGGTACGAGCAGTACTTC	CASSLGPPGYEQYF
NA	TRBV20-1	TRBJ2-5	NA	TGCAGTGCTAGGGCTCCGGCAGGGTGGTTGGAGACCCAGTACTTC	CSARAPAGWLETQYF
NA	TRBV24-1	TRBJ2-7	NA	TGTGCCACCAGTGATTTAGGAGAGTCCTACGAGCAGTACTTC	CATSDLGESYEQYF
NA	TRBV7-9	TRBJ1-5	NA	TGTGCCAGCAGCTTAGGGCTCCTCGGGGATAGCAATCAGCCCCAGCATTTT	CASSLGLLGDSNQPQHF
TRBD2	TRBV20-1	TRBJ2-1	NA	TGCAGTGCTAGAGATTCGGCGGGAGGGCACAATGAGCAGTTCTTC	CSARDSAGGHNEQFF
TRBD1	TRBV7-2	TRBJ1-2	many	TGTGCCAGCAGCGGACAGGTCGCTAACTATGGCTACACCTTC	CASSGQVANYGYTF
NA	TRBV19	TRBJ2-3	NA	TGTGCCAGTAGTCCACACAGGGTACATACGCAGTATTTT	CASSPHRVHTQYF
NA	TRBV9	TRBJ2-1	few	TGTGCCAGCAGCCTCGGACTGTTTGTCAATGAGCAGTTCTTC	CASSLGLFVNEQFF
TRBD2	TRBV2	TRBJ2-7	NA	TGTGCCAGCAGTGAAGGGGGGGGTTATTACTACGAGCAGTACTTC	CASSEGGGYYYEQYF